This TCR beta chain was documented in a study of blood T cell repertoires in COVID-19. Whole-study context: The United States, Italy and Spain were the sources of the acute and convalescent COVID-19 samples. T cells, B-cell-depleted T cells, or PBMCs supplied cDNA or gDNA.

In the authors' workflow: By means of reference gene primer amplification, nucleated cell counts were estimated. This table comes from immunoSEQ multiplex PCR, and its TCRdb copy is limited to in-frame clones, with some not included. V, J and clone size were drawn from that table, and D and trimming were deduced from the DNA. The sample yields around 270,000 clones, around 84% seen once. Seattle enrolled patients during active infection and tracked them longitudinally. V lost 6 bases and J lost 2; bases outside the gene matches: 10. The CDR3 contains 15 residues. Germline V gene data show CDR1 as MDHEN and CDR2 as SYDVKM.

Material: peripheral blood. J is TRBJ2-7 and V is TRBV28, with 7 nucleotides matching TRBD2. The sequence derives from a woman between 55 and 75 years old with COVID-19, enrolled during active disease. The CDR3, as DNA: TGTGCCAGCAGCCCGCCGGGACTACAAACCTACGAGCAGTACTTC. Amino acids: CASSPPGLQTYEQYF. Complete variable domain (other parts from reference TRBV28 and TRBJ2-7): DVKVTQSSRYLVKRTGEKVFLECVQDMDHENMFWYRQDPGLGLRLIYFSYDVKMKEKGDIPEGYSVSREKKERFSLILESASTNQTSMYLCASSPPGLQTYEQYFGPGTRLTVT.